Listed below are T cell receptor beta chains from one sample, sequenced in a study of OX40 agonist ivuxolimab in advanced cancers. Libraries were prepared by immunoSEQ multiplex PCR; TCRdb keeps only in-frame clonotypes and omits some of them. Of some 100,000 clones listed, around 90% are singletons. Here the sequenced sample was CD4+ or CD8+ T cells sorted from blood, taken in a trial of the OX40 agonist ivuxolimab. Source of these receptors: an adult with an advanced solid tumor such as melanoma, head and neck, liver or kidney cancer. Each CDR3 is given with its conserved first and last residue. A D gene is named only where the DNA matches it firmly. Part of the rows lack a size; the others show once, few, many or a class for expanded clones.

V	J	size	D	length	DNA	CDR3
TRBV28	TRBJ2-3	-	-	16	TGTGCCAGCAGTTTAGTTGGGGGCGGCCACACAGATACGCAGTATTTT	CASSLVGGGHTDTQYF
TRBV27	TRBJ1-4	-	TRBD1	16	TGTGCCAGCAGTGTCCGTCCGGGACAGCTTAATGAAAAACTGTTTTTT	CASSVRPGQLNEKLFF
TRBV7-9	TRBJ2-1	once	-	14	TGTGCCAGCAGCTTAGCGGGGCGTTACAATGAGCAGTTCTTC	CASSLAGRYNEQFF
TRBV18	TRBJ1-1	-	-	15	TGTGCCACCGCACGAGGGGGGGGCATGAACACTGAAGCTTTCTTT	CATARGGGMNTEAFF
TRBV14	TRBJ2-7	-	-	14	TGTGCCAGCAGCCAGTACAGATTTCCCTACGAGCAGTACTTC	CASSQYRFPYEQYF
TRBV2	TRBJ1-5	few	-	13	TGTGCCAGCAGTGGGGGGAGTAATCAGCCCCAGCATTTT	CASSGGSNQPQHF
TRBV15	TRBJ1-1	-	-	14	TGTGCCACCAGCAGAGCGTTAGCGAACACTGAAGCTTTCTTT	CATSRALANTEAFF
TRBV20-1	TRBJ1-1	once	-	11	TGCAGTGCTAGCTCGAACACTGAAGCTTTCTTT	CSASSNTEAFF
TRBV7-9	TRBJ2-4	-	-	16	TGTGCCAGCAGCGGACTTTTGGGGGGATCGAAAAACATTCAGTACTTC	CASSGLLGGSKNIQYF
TRBV7-9	TRBJ2-5	once	-	16	TGTGCCAGCAGCTTTCTTAGTTCAGGGCTTTTGGAGACCCAGTACTTC	CASSFLSSGLLETQYF
TRBV28	TRBJ1-5	once	-	13	TGTGCCAGCAAAGCGGGGACCCATCAGCCCCAGCATTTT	CASKAGTHQPQHF
TRBV4-1	TRBJ1-4	-	-	15	TGCGCCAGCAGCCAAGGATCTTTGGGTGGTGAAAAACTGTTTTTT	CASSQGSLGGEKLFF
TRBV20-1	TRBJ2-7	once	-	11	TGCAGTGCTAGACGGATCTACGAGCAGTACTTC	CSARRIYEQYF
TRBV27	TRBJ1-1	-	-	16	TGTGCCAGCAGTTTTGAGCTAAAGGGACCCAACACTGAAGCTTTCTTT	CASSFELKGPNTEAFF
TRBV5-5	TRBJ2-7	-	TRBD2	16	TGTGCCAGCAGCGTGAACTTAGCGGGAGGCCGCTACGAGCAGTACTTC	CASSVNLAGGRYEQYF
TRBV4-1	TRBJ2-2	-	-	15	TGCGCCAGCAGCCAAGAAGATACGAACACCGGGGAGCTGTTTTTT	CASSQEDTNTGELFF
TRBV7-9	TRBJ1-1	-	-	13	TGTGCCAGCAGCTTACCCCCAAACACTGAAGCTTTCTTT	CASSLPPNTEAFF
TRBV6-1	TRBJ1-1	once	TRBD1	14	TGTGCCAGCAGACCGGGACAGGGCATTTATGAAGCTTTCTTT	CASRPGQGIYEAFF
TRBV5-1	TRBJ1-1	-	-	15	TGCGCCAGCGGGGCCAGGGAGGGGATGAACACTGAAGCTTTCTTT	CASGAREGMNTEAFF
TRBV11-3	TRBJ2-7	-	-	15	TGTGCCAGCAGCACAGACGGACAGTTCGCCTACGAGCAGTACTTC	CASSTDGQFAYEQYF
TRBV2	TRBJ2-7	-	TRBD2	17	TGTGCCAGCAGTGAATTTAGCGGGAGGGCCGGCTCGAGGGAGCAGTACTTC	CASSEFSGRAGSREQYF
TRBV19	TRBJ2-7	few	-	14	TGTGCCAGTAGTTTTGCATCAGGGTCTTACGAGCAGTACTTC	CASSFASGSYEQYF
TRBV5-1	TRBJ2-5	-	-	17	TGCGCCAGCAGCTTCCACCGTGGAGGGGGGACGGAAGAGACCCAGTACTTC	CASSFHRGGGTEETQYF